One and the same sample provided the 31 T cell receptor beta chains below, sequenced in a study of blood T cell repertoires in COVID-19. The protocol was immunoSEQ multiplex PCR, while the TCRdb copy is restricted to in-frame clones and leaves out a portion. The sample has 85,000 to 120,000 clones, 84% seen once. The sample comprised peripheral blood. The receptors were gathered from a woman in her fifties or sixties with acute or convalescent COVID-19.

This clone appeared once. The CDR3 loop is CASRQDPNYGYTF. CDR3 coding DNA: TGTGCCAGTCGACAGGACCCTAACTATGGCTACACCTTC. This sequence joins TRBV2 and TRBJ1-2; D possibly corresponds to TRBD1 (6 bases). V shed 9 bases and J shed 0 bases, with 11 bases lying between them. This CDR3 has 13 amino acids. Per germline, CDR1 SNHLY and CDR2 FYNNEI.

The chain is built from TRBV2 and TRBJ1-2; D unclear. This CDR3 contains 14 residues. The V gene lost 7 bases and the J gene lost 6 bases, with 18 bases spanning the gap. Germline V gene lookup returns CDR1 SNHLY and CDR2 FYNNEI. CDR3 sequence (DNA): TGTGCCAGCAAGGGAGGGCTTCGTCCGGATGGCTACACCTTC. As protein: CASKGGLRPDGYTF.

The chain recombines TRBV10-3 with TRBJ1-1, with TRBD1 as a possible D gene (5 bases). The CDR3 totals 12 residues. Deletions cut 4 bases from V and 4 bases from J, with 7 bases between. Germline CDR1 reads ENHRY; CDR2 reads SYGVKD. The CDR3 loop is CAISVGGTEAFF. The CDR3 bases are TGTGCCATCAGTGTCGGGGGCACTGAAGCTTTCTTT.

In this sample, this clone turned up once. The gene calls are TRBV28 and TRBJ1-2; no clear D gene. V was shortened by 6 bases and J by 7 bases, with 21 bases between the two germline ends. The CDR3 sequence is 15 residues long. Germline CDR1 reads MDHEN; CDR2 reads SYDVKM. CDR3 amino acids: CASRAVETDYRGYTF. DNA for the CDR3: TGTGCCAGCAGGGCGGTGGAGACGGACTATCGTGGCTACACCTTC.

V and J are TRBV20-1 and TRBJ1-1, with 7 bases matching TRBD1. Per the germline V gene, CDR1 is DFQATT and CDR2 is SNEGSKA (reference sequence). J was trimmed by 0 bases and V by 3 bases; bases with no gene match: 7. This CDR3 spans 15 amino acids. The CDR3 DNA is TGCAGTGCTAGTCCGGGGGACAGCATGAACACTGAAGCTTTCTTT. Encoded protein: CSASPGDSMNTEAFF.

This chain joins TRBV5-1 and TRBJ2-2, with D possibly being TRBD2 (5 bases). The ends were cut back, 1 base at V and 4 bases at J, with 8 bases in the middle. The V gene's germline CDR1 is SGHRS and CDR2 YFSETQ. This CDR3 comprises 14 residues. This CDR3 is CASSLSGATGELFF. The CDR3, as DNA: TGCGCCAGCAGCTTGAGCGGAGCCACCGGGGAGCTGTTTTTT.

The V and J genes are TRBV12-5 and TRBJ1-4; the match to TRBD1 covers 7 bases. CDR1 and CDR2 from the germline V gene are LGHNT and FRNRAP. CDR3 length: 22 residues. V lost 0 bases, J lost 0 bases, and 19 bases stayed unmatched. The CDR3 here is CASGLVTHGQELFRATNEKLFF. In nucleotides, the CDR3 is TGTGCTAGTGGTTTGGTAACCCACGGACAGGAGCTTTTCAGGGCAACTAATGAAAAACTGTTTTTT.

The rearrangement links TRBV15 to TRBJ2-3, with 11 nucleotides matching TRBD2. This CDR3 spans 17 amino acids. Germline-derived CDR1 and CDR2 are LNHNV and YYDKDF (reference sequence). The V gene end was trimmed by 0 bases and the J gene end by 2 bases; junction bases not matched to a gene: 4. CDR3 sequence reads: CATSRDGTSGPTDTQYF. Here the CDR3 DNA reads TGTGCCACCAGCAGAGATGGGACTAGCGGACCCACAGATACGCAGTATTTT.

This chain links TRBV4-1 with TRBJ1-1, with D perhaps TRBD1 (6 bases). This CDR3 is built from 14 residues. The V and J ends lost 5 bases and 10 bases respectively, with 20 bases between them. Germline-derived CDR1 and CDR2 are MGHRA and YSYEKL. CDR3 nucleotides: TGCGCCAGCAGCTTTAAGGGGGTTCAGTCCCGAGCTTTCTTT. Residues: CASSFKGVQSRAFF.

The rearrangement uses TRBV28 and TRBJ2-1, with 8 bases matching TRBD2. The CDR3 runs 15 residues. Germline values: CDR1 MDHEN, CDR2 SYDVKM. V lost 7 bases, J lost 3 bases, and 8 bases stayed unmatched. CDR3 residues: CASTTGAGGYNEQFF. Here the CDR3 DNA reads TGTGCCAGCACCACTGGGGCGGGAGGCTACAATGAGCAGTTCTTC.

The V call is TRBV6-6, the J call TRBJ1-5; D ambiguous. The germline CDR1 and CDR2 sequences are MNHNY and SVGAGI (reference sequence). The CDR3 spans 13 residues. The V and J ends lost 0 bases and 4 bases respectively, with 4 bases between them. The CDR3 bases are TGTGCCAGCAGTTACTCCCTAAATCAGCCCCAGCATTTT. Protein sequence: CASSYSLNQPQHF.

This clone was observed once. The chain combines TRBV28 with TRBJ1-5, with 9 nucleotides matching TRBD1. Germline loops: CDR1 MDHEN, CDR2 SYDVKM. The CDR3 totals 14 residues. Germline trimming cut 5 bases from V and 7 bases from J; bases unmatched to any gene: 6. DNA of the CDR3: TGTGCCAGCAGTCGGACAGGGGTCGAACAGCCCCAGCATTTT. Its protein product is CASSRTGVEQPQHF.

V is TRBV5-4 and J is TRBJ1-1, with D possibly being TRBD1 (5 bases). From germline, CDR1 is SGHNT and CDR2 YYREEE (reference sequence). V lost 2 bases, J lost 10 bases, and 12 bases lay in between. This CDR3 contains 12 residues. Here the CDR3 reads CASSFGGEGAFF. CDR3 nucleotide sequence: TGTGCCAGCAGCTTCGGGGGGGAGGGAGCTTTCTTT.

The rearrangement uses TRBV5-1 and TRBJ2-2; D is ambiguous. Per the germline V gene, CDR1 is SGHRS and CDR2 is YFSETQ. Trimming removed 0 bases at V and 0 bases at J, with 9 bases between. CDR3 size: 16 residues. The CDR3 DNA is TGCGCCAGCAGCTTGGCTAGTGTTGCGAACACCGGGGAGCTGTTTTTT. This translates into CASSLASVANTGELFF.

CDR3 in DNA: TGTGCCAGCACCCTGCTCGGGGGATGGGACACTGAAGCTTTCTTT. Translation gives CASTLLGGWDTEAFF. The chain combines TRBV5-5 with TRBJ1-1; possibly TRBD1 for D (5 bases). In germline, CDR1 is SGHKS, CDR2 YYEKEE (reference sequence). The CDR3 contains 15 residues. V was cut by 6 bases and J by 3 bases, with 18 bases left in between.

This clone was observed at least ten times. The chain joins TRBV2 to TRBJ2-1; 11 nucleotides line up with TRBD2. The CDR3 is made up of 14 amino acids. Per germline, CDR1 SNHLY and CDR2 FYNNEI. The V gene end was trimmed by 9 bases and the J gene end by 4 bases; junction bases not matched to a gene: 5. The CDR3 DNA follows: TGTGCCAGTTATAGCGGGAGGGGGTACAATGAGCAGTTCTTC. Protein sequence: CASYSGRGYNEQFF.

The rearrangement joins TRBV7-9 to TRBJ2-5, with 7 nucleotides matching TRBD2. CDR3 size: 18 residues. V shed 5 bases, J shed 3 bases, and the junction held 18 bases outside the gene matches. CDR1 SEHNR and CDR2 FQNEAQ come from the germline V gene (reference sequence). Written as DNA, the CDR3 is TGTGCCAGCAGCCCGGGGAGAGAGGCGGGAGTATCTGAAGAGACCCAGTACTTC. It codes for CASSPGREAGVSEETQYF.

Only a few counts were recorded for this clone. The rearrangement uses TRBV7-9 and TRBJ1-4; D gene unclear. The CDR3 is 13 residues long. CDR1 is SEHNR and CDR2 is FQNEAQ in the germline V gene (reference sequence). V dropped 2 bases and J dropped 4 bases, with 5 bases sitting between them. DNA for the CDR3: TGTGCCAGCAGCTTACACAATAATGAAAAACTGTTTTTT. Translated, it gives CASSLHNNEKLFF.

The chain combines TRBV21-1 with TRBJ2-7; TRBD1 reflects the table's D call only, with no check against the DNA. TRBV21-1 is given as a pseudogene. CDR3 length: 14 amino acids. The DNA of the CDR3 is TGTGCCAGCAGCCCAGAAGGGGTCTCCTACGAGCAGTACTTC. Its protein is CASSPEGVSYEQYF.

V gene TRBV18 combines with J gene TRBJ1-1; D remains unclear. The CDR3 is 14 residues long. Germline CDR1 KGHSH, CDR2 LQKENI. Trimming stripped 10 bases from V and 1 base from J, with 16 bases between. The chain's CDR3 is CATDEGPGNTEAFF. CDR3 nucleotide sequence: TGTGCCACTGACGAGGGCCCGGGGAACACTGAAGCTTTCTTT.

This clone was seen a few times. This rearrangement joins TRBV4-2 to TRBJ1-3; D gene ambiguous. The CDR3 has 17 residues. The germline V gene encodes CDR1 LGHNA and CDR2 YNFKEQ. Trimming took 0 bases from V and 0 from J, leaving 12 bases between them. CDR3 nucleotide sequence: TGTGCCAGCAGCCAAGATTGGAGCGTCTACTCTGGAAACACCATATATTTT. Translation gives CASSQDWSVYSGNTIYF.

The chain recombines TRBV5-1 with TRBJ1-4, with 7 bases lining up with TRBD1. The V and J ends lost 2 bases and 7 bases, in that order; junction bases with no gene match: 8. The length of the CDR3 is 15 residues. Germline V gene lookup returns CDR1 SGHRS and CDR2 YFSETQ. CDR3 region: CASSFRDRAGEKLFF. CDR3 in DNA: TGCGCCAGCAGCTTTAGAGACAGGGCTGGTGAAAAACTGTTTTTT.

The V and J genes are TRBV7-2 and TRBJ1-6, with D unresolved. V shed 7 bases and J shed 7 bases, with 11 bases lying between them. CDR1 and CDR2 (germline): SGHTA, FQGNSA. The CDR3 sequence is 13 residues long. The DNA of the CDR3 is TGTGCCAGCACTCCCCGGGAAAATTCACCCCTCCACTTT. This translates into CASTPRENSPLHF.

This rearrangement joins TRBV18 to TRBJ2-5, with TRBD1 identical over 9 bases. CDR3 length equals 16 residues. The junction had 6 bases not matched to a gene; V was cut back by 0 bases and J by 4 bases. Germline loops: CDR1 KGHSH, CDR2 LQKENI. CDR3 in amino acids: CASSPPIGQGRETQYF. CDR3 in DNA: TGTGCCAGCTCACCACCGATAGGACAGGGGAGAGAGACCCAGTACTTC. Using reference TRBV18 and TRBJ2-5 for the parts outside the CDR3, the full variable domain is NAGVMQNPRHLVRRRGQEARLRCSPMKGHSHVYWYRQLPEEGLKFMVYLQKENIIDESGMPKERFSAEFPKEGPSILRIQQVVRGDSAAYFCASSPPIGQGRETQYFGPGTRLLVL.

Here the CDR3 DNA reads TGTGCCAGCAGCTCCGGGACAGGCCCTTACGATGAGCAGTTCTTC. It translates to CASSSGTGPYDEQFF. This chain uses TRBV7-3 with TRBJ2-1; 8 nucleotides agree with TRBD1. After removal of 4 bases from V and 8 bases from J, the junction contained 10 bases not matched to a gene. Per the germline V gene, CDR1 is SGHTA and CDR2 is FQGTGA. The CDR3 spans 15 residues.

The chain combines TRBV12-3 or TRBV12-4 with TRBJ2-1; D gene ambiguous. The CDR3 loop spans 13 amino acids. V was clipped by 7 bases and J by 0 bases, with 7 bases between them. The CDR3 DNA follows: TGTGCCAGCACGGCGGACTCCTACAATGAGCAGTTCTTC. It specifies CASTADSYNEQFF.

This clone has a handful of counts. The chain combines TRBV4-1 with TRBJ1-6; 8 bases are shared with TRBD1. Trimming took 6 bases from V and 9 from J; bases not matched to a gene: 10. Germline-derived CDR1 and CDR2 are MGHRA and YSYEKL. This CDR3 region has 15 residues. The CDR3, as DNA: TGCGCCAGCAGACAATCCGACAGGGGTGGTTCACCCCTCCACTTT. Its translation: CASRQSDRGGSPLHF.

This clone was observed a few times. The gene calls are TRBV28 and TRBJ2-3, with a weak D call TRBD2 (6 bases). This CDR3 region has 16 residues. Trimming took off 8 bases at V and 3 bases at J, with 21 bases between the two ends. The germline V gene encodes CDR1 MDHEN and CDR2 SYDVKM. In DNA form, the CDR3 reads TGTGCCAGCCCGCCACTGACGGGAGTAAGTACAGATACGCAGTATTTT. Its protein is CASPPLTGVSTDTQYF. The whole variable domain, filled in from reference TRBV28 and TRBJ2-3, reads DVKVTQSSRYLVKRTGEKVFLECVQDMDHENMFWYRQDPGLGLRLIYFSYDVKMKEKGDIPEGYSVSREKKERFSLILESASTNQTSMYLCASPPLTGVSTDTQYFGPGTRLTVL.

This clone has a single count. J is TRBJ2-3 and V is TRBV10-3, with 8 positions matching TRBD2. This CDR3 has 15 residues. CDR1 ENHRY and CDR2 SYGVKD come from the germline V gene. V was clipped by 5 bases and J by 5 bases; unmatched bases: 9. CDR3 protein: CAISNPSGGGDTQYF. DNA of the CDR3: TGTGCCATCAGTAATCCAAGCGGGGGCGGAGATACGCAGTATTTT.

By sample share, this clone is medium-sized. J is TRBJ2-7 and V is TRBV19; D call uncertain. Germline V gene sequence: CDR1 LNHDA, CDR2 SQIVND (reference sequence). This CDR3 has 12 residues. The V gene lost 3 bases and the J gene lost 2 bases, with 5 bases spanning the gap. CDR3 sequence reads: CASSILTYEQYF. CDR3 bases: TGTGCCAGTAGTATCCTAACCTACGAGCAGTACTTC.

J is TRBJ2-1 and V is TRBV9, with TRBD2 matching 10 bases. Germline trimming cut 3 bases from V and 0 bases from J; bases unmatched to any gene: 3. The CDR3 is 16 residues long. Germline values: CDR1 SGDLS, CDR2 YYNGEE. The CDR3 nucleotides read TGTGCCAGCAGCGACCTAGCGGGGGACTCCTACAATGAGCAGTTCTTC. Translating gives CASSDLAGDSYNEQFF.